Below are 7 T cell receptor beta chains sequenced from a single sample in a study of shared clonotypes between healthy human individuals (dated by TCRdb to the early 2020s). The protocol used for the library was the immunoSEQ multiplex PCR assay. TCRdb stores this immuneACCESS table with in-frame sequences only. Part of the clones is absent; in the studies checked, under half of the shortfall reflects unresolved V genes, and no reason is known for the rest. This sample comprises about 1.5 million clones, around 98% of them detected only once. Clones ranked in the top ten supply around 0.47% of the sample. Input material: naive CD4+ T cells sorted from blood. The sample's cell subset or site label, in plain terms: CD45RA+ positively selected. These receptors were collected from a man aged 30 to 39 in good health.

The rearrangement joins TRBV27 to TRBJ2-2, with D possibly TRBD1 on 6 matching bases. Germline assignment: CDR1 MNHEY and CDR2 SMNVEV (reference sequence). The CDR3 runs 13 residues. V lost 11 bases and J lost 5, with 15 bases in between. CDR3 loop: CAVQQGRTGELFF. In nucleotides, the CDR3 is TGTGCCGTCCAACAGGGACGGACCGGGGAGCTGTTTTTT.

The chain uses TRBV5-8 and TRBJ1-2, with D uncertain. CDR1 and CDR2 (germline): SGHTS, YDEGEE. V lost 1 base, J lost 5 bases, and 15 bases lay in between. This CDR3 is 15 amino acids long. As DNA, the CDR3 is TGTGCCAGCAGCTTGAACAGCGATAAAAGTTATGGCTACACCTTC. Amino acids: CASSLNSDKSYGYTF.

This clone was counted only a few times. Other DNA sequences in this sample translate to the same CDR3. V and J are TRBV18 and TRBJ2-7; D unresolved. This CDR3 comprises 13 residues. Between the trimmed V and J ends, which lost 0 bases and 1 base, there was a span of 4 bases. Germline CDR1 KGHSH, CDR2 LQKENI. The CDR3 nucleotides read TGTGCCAGCTCACCACCAGGGTCCTACGAGCAGTACTTC. Residues: CASSPPGSYEQYF.

V and J are TRBV23-1 and TRBJ1-3, with 8 bases matching TRBD1. TRBV23-1 is an ORF; its function is uncertain. V shed 3 bases and J 0 bases; nucleotides not matched to a gene: 4. The CDR3 extends over 16 amino acids. The CDR3 DNA reads TGCGCCAGCAGTCACCCTGGACAGGGCTCTGGAAACACCATATATTTT. Translation gives CASSHPGQGSGNTIYF.

Comment on this clone: Other DNA sequences in the sample encode the same CDR3. The J gene is TRBJ2-3, the V gene TRBV18, with TRBD1 identical over 7 bases. CDR3 size: 14 residues. The V segment lost 3 bases and the J segment 2 bases; nucleotides outside the gene matches: 2. The V gene's germline CDR1 is KGHSH and CDR2 LQKENI. The CDR3 reads CASSPDRNTDTQYF. CDR3 DNA sequence: TGTGCCAGCTCACCGGACAGGAACACAGATACGCAGTATTTT.

A single count supports this clone. The chain recombines TRBV19 with TRBJ1-1; weak D call: TRBD1 (6 bases). CDR3 length: 15 amino acids. Germline V lookup: CDR1 LNHDA, CDR2 SQIVND (reference sequence). The germline V and J ends were trimmed by 8 bases and 1 base, with 17 bases remaining between them. The DNA of the CDR3 is TGTGCCAGTGAACGGGACACGAGACCGAACACTGAAGCTTTCTTT. Translating it yields CASERDTRPNTEAFF.

This sequence joins TRBV5-4 and TRBJ2-2; D gene uncertain. The CDR3 runs 15 residues. With 4 bases removed from V and 4 bases from J, the gap between germline ends came to 14 bases. From germline, CDR1 is SGHNT and CDR2 YYREEE (reference sequence). The CDR3 region has the DNA TGTGCCAGCAGCCCCCAAATTGGCGGCACCGGGGAGCTGTTTTTT. Amino acids: CASSPQIGGTGELFF.